This entry features one T cell receptor (beta chain) sequence. Its specificity is not known. The junction departs from the called germline gene at one end, perhaps through a read error. Distinct nucleotide sequences in the sample also encode this CDR3. The CDR3 spans 16 residues. Germline values: CDR1 MGHRA, CDR2 YSYEKL. Both 60 Vbeta primers and 13 Jbeta primers went into the PCR. Produced via immunoSEQ multiplex PCR; TCRdb's table is partial and in-frame only. The sample records over 150,000 clones, about four fifths being singletons. These data come from a study of cytomegalovirus exposure and HLA in healthy donors. Study-wide background: Around 80 million unique TCR sequences came from HLA-typed donors in an early release.

Broader study findings: Prediction of most subjects' HLA-A and HLA-B alleles by TCR beta sequences was reportedly accurate.

The chain uses TRBV4-1 and TRBJ2-7; possible D gene TRBD1, 5 bases. The receptor was isolated from a male donor in good health and CMV-seronegative. The sequenced sample consisted of PBMCs. CDR3 nucleotide sequence: TGCGCCAGCAGCCAAGAAGGGGCATATCCTACCTACGAGCAATACTTC. This sequence encodes CASSQEGAYPTYEQYF.